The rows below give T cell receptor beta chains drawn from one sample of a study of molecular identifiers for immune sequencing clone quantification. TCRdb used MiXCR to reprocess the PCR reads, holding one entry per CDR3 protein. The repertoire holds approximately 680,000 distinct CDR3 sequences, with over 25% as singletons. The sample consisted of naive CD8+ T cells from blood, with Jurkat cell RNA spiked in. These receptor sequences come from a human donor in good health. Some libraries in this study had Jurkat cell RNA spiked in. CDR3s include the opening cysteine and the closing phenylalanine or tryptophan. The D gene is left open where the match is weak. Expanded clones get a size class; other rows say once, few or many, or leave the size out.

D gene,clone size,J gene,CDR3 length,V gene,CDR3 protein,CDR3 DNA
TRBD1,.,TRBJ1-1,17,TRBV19,CASSPGTGGSWNTEAFF,TGTGCCAGTAGCCCCGGGACAGGCGGCTCCTGGAACACTGAAGCTTTCTTT
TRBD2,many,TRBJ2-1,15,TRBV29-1,CSVLGLAGALGEQFF,TGCAGCGTTCTAGGACTAGCGGGAGCATTGGGTGAGCAGTTCTTC
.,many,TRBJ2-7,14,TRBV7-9,CASSNPDREGEQYF,TGTGCCAGCAGCAACCCCGATAGAGAGGGCGAGCAGTACTTC
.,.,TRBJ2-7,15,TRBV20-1,CSASTVLGESYEQYF,TGCAGTGCTAGTACTGTTTTGGGGGAGTCCTACGAGCAGTACTTC
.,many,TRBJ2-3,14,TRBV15,CATSRVGFADTQYF,TGTGCCACCAGCAGAGTCGGTTTTGCAGATACGCAGTATTTT
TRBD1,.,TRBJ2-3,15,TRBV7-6,CASSFGQGRPAPPYF,TGTGCCAGCAGCTTCGGACAGGGTAGGCCCGCTCCGCCGTATTTT
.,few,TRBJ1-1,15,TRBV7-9,CASSPVTGMNTEAFF,TGTGCCAGCAGCCCGGTGACAGGAATGAACACTGAAGCTTTCTTT
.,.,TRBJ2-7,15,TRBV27,CASSPWVGHNYEQYF,TGTGCCAGCAGTCCCTGGGTCGGACACAACTACGAGCAGTACTTC
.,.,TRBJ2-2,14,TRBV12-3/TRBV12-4,CASLVGGYTGELFF,TGTGCCAGCTTAGTCGGGGGATACACCGGGGAGCTGTTTTTT
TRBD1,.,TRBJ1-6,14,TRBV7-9,CASSSGQGVSRLHF,TGTGCCAGCAGCTCTGGACAGGGAGTTTCACGCCTCCACTTT